This TCR beta chain was profiled in a study of T cell responses to AZD1222 COVID-19 vaccine. On the study more broadly: Second-dose recipients at about 4 or about 12 weeks were treated as one pooled group.

TCRdb's table, derived via immunoSEQ multiplex PCR, lists solely in-frame clones and lacks some. The sample lists 95,000 to 150,000 clones, around 89% occurring once. CDR1 is SGHKS and CDR2 is YYEKEE in the germline V gene (reference sequence). Between the trimmed V and J ends, which lost 5 bases and 6 bases, there was a span of 12 bases. The CDR3 has 13 residues. This sequence joins TRBV5-5 and TRBJ1-5, with D possibly TRBD1 on 5 matching bases. This material consisted of peripheral blood, taken on day 0 of AZD1222 vaccination. This receptor was obtained from an adult in good health. The chain's CDR3 is CASRSGAGQPQHF. CDR3 coding DNA: TGTGCCAGCAGGTCCGGGGCTGGTCAGCCCCAGCATTTT.